This T cell receptor (beta chain) was retrieved from a study of CXCR3-negative and CXCR3-positive naive CD8 T cells (dated by TCRdb to the late 2010s). For the study in its entirety: In total, 130 million to 150 million TRB reads were obtained, corresponding to roughly 1.5 +/- 0.3 million reads per library. TRBV-TRBJ cluster analysis included naive subsets from roughly 5 donors and memory cells from 3 donors. Diversity and physicochemical repertoire analyses covered under twelve donors pooled from two independent experiments. Broad study findings and their caveats: Both naive subsets had comparably high repertoire diversity, while memory CD8+ T cells had much lower repertoire diversity. Because CXCR3 expression was partially decreased after cryopreservation, freshly isolated PBMCs were used for most assays. Compared with CXCR3-negative naive cells, CXCR3-positive naive cells had TRB CDR3s with higher hydrophobicity (lower Kidera factor 4), lower energy, and higher strength and volume indices. TRBV-TRBJ usage was similar between naive CXCR3-negative and CXCR3-positive cells from the same donor, while memory cells showed distinct patterns. Because surface CD5, which is linked to self-reactivity in mice, was comparable between the naive subsets, TCR interaction strength was also inferred from TRB CDR3 physicochemical properties.

Each CD8+ T cell subset was flow-sorted in triplicate, and a few hundred thousand cells per subset were placed directly into RLT lysis buffer. Naive CD8+ T cells were defined stringently as CD45RO-CCR7+CD27+CD95- to exclude memory contaminants. Using standard density gradient centrifugation, peripheral blood mononuclear cells were isolated from buffy coats. A FACSAria III was used to flow-sort naive CD8+ T cells into CXCR3-negative and CXCR3-positive populations. Total RNA was extracted from sorted cells with an RNeasy Mini Kit. Details on this clonotype: Its antigen has not been determined.

Spanning cysteine to phenylalanine, the CDR3 consists of 15 amino acids. DNA was not recorded. CDR1 and CDR2 are drawn from the germline V gene: SGHTA, FQGNSA. The reads were generated on a NextSeq 550. The Human TCR Profiling Kit (MiLaboratory) was used to prepare UMI-labeled 5' RACE TRB cDNA libraries. The full amount of extracted RNA was used for cDNA synthesis, and the full amount of resulting cDNA was used for PCR amplification. Libraries were prepared in parallel with an identical number of PCR cycles. In the source study's methods: With a requirement of at least two reads per UMI, MIGEC and MiXCR extracted about 49,000 +/- 11,000 unique UMI-labeled TRB cDNA molecules per library. An average of about 40,000 +/- 10,000 functional in-frame TRB CDR3 nucleotide clonotypes without stop codons was found per library. After downsampling to 5000 UMI-labeled TRB molecules per sample, diversity metrics such as normalized Shannon-Wiener and Chao1 were calculated in VDJtools. For the central five CDR3 residues, VDJtools calculated physicochemical properties weighted by clonotype size, namely interaction energy, strength, volume and Kidera factor 4. With the reads reprocessed by TCRdb, a single entry stands for each CDR3 protein sequence and no DNA is reported. These V and J calls are TCRdb output, not the study's own analysis. The sample table holds roughly 140,000 distinct CDR3 sequences. Together, the top ten hold about 0.28% of the sample.

This chain joins TRBV7-2 to TRBJ2-3; TCRdb indicates TRBD1, and absent DNA this call remains unverified. Sequencing was done on a sample of naive CXCR3+ CD8+ T cells from blood. The label giving this sample's cell subset or site can be read as: CD45RO-CCR7+CD27+CD95- naive CD8+ T cells expressing CXCR3 (TNR3+). The receptor comes from a human donor in good health. Some clones in this sample may be carry-over from other donors' samples. CDR3 protein: CASSADRVGTDTQYF.